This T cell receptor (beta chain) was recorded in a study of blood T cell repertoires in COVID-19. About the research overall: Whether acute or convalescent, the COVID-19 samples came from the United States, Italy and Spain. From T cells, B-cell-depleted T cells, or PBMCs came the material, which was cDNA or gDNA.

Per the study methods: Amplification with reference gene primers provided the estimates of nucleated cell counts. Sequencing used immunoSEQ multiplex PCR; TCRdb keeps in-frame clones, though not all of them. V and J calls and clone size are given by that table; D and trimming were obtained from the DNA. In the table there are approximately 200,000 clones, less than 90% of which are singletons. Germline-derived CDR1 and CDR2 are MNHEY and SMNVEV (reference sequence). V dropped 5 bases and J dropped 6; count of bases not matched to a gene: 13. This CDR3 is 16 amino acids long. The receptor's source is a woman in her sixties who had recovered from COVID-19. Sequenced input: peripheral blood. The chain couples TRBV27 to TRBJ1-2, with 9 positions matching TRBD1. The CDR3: CASSTYYRGRGNGYTF. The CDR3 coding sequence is TGTGCCAGCAGTACCTACTACAGGGGGCGCGGGAATGGCTACACCTTC.